This record looks at one T cell receptor beta chain sequence and its context. The repertoire was sequenced with immunoSEQ multiplex PCR; TCRdb's copy has only in-frame clones and lacks some. The table records roughly 300,000 clones, 80% to 95% of them present only once. V was pared by 10 bases and J by 0 bases, with 12 bases between. The CDR3 has 13 amino acids. Per germline, CDR1 SNHLY and CDR2 FYNNEI. The sample is drawn from a study of blood T cell repertoires in COVID-19. Whole-study context: Samples representing acute and convalescent COVID-19 were sourced from the United States, Italy and Spain. PBMCs, B-cell-depleted T cells, or T cells provided the cDNA or gDNA that made up the material.

Followed over time, Seattle patients had been enrolled while infection was active. The receptor's source is a woman aged 30 to 39 with COVID-19, enrolled during active disease. The chain is built from TRBV2 and TRBJ1-1; the D is unclear. Sequencing input: peripheral blood. CDR3 region: CAIREALNTEAFF. In nucleotides, the CDR3 is TGTGCCATAAGGGAGGCCCTGAACACTGAAGCTTTCTTT.